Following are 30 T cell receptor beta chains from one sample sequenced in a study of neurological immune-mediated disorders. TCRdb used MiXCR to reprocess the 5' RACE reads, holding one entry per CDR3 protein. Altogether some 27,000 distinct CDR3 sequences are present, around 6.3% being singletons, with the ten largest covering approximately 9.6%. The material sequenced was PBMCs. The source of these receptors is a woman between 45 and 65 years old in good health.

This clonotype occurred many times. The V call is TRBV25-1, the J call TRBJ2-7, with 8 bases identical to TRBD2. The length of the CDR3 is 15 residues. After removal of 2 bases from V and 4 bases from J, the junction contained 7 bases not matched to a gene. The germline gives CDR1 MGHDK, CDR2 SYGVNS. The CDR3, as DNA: TGTGCCAGCAGTGAACCCCGGGGGGGCCTGTACGAGCAGTACTTC. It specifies CASSEPRGGLYEQYF.

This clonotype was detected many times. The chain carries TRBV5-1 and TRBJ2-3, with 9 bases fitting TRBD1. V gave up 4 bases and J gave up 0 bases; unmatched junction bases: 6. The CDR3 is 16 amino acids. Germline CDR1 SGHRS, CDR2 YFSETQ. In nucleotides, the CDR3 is TGCGCCAGCAGCACCCCGACAGGGGGGAGCACAGATACGCAGTATTTT. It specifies CASSTPTGGSTDTQYF.

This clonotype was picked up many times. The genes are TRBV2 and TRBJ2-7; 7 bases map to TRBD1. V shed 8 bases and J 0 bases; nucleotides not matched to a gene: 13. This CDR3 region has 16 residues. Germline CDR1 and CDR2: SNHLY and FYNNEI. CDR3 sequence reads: CASLGSTGVSSYEQYF. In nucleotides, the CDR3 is TGTGCCAGCCTCGGGTCTACAGGGGTTTCCTCCTACGAGCAGTACTTC.

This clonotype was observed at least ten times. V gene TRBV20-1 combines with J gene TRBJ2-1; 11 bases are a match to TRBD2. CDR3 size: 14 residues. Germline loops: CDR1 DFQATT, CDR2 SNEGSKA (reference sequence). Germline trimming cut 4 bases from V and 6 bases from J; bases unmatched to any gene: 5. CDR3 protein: CSAITSGGPNEQFF. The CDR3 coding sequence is TGCAGTGCTATAACTAGCGGGGGACCCAATGAGCAGTTCTTC.

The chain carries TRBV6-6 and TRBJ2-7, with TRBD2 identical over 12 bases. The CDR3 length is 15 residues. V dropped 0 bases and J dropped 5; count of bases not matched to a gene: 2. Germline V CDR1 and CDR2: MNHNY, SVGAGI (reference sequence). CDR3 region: CASSYSTSGRHEQYF. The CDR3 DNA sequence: TGTGCCAGCAGTTACTCAACTAGCGGGAGGCACGAGCAGTACTTC.

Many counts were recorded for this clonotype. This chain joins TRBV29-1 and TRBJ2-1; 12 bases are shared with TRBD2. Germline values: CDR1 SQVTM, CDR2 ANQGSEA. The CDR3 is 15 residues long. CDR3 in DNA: TGCAGTGGACAGACTAGCGGGGGAGGCTACAATGAGCAGTTCTTC. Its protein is CSGQTSGGGYNEQFF.

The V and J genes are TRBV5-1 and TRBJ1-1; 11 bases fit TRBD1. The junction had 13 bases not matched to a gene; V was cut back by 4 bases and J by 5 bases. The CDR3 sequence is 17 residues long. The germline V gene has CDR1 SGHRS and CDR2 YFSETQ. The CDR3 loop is CASSLAGQGGRRTEAFF. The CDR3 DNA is TGCGCCAGCAGCCTCGCGGGACAGGGGGGCCGAAGAACTGAAGCTTTCTTT.

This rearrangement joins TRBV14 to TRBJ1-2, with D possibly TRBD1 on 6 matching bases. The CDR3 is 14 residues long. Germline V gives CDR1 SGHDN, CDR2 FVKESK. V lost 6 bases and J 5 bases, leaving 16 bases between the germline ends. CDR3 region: CASSHTGGAYGYTF. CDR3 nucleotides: TGTGCCAGCAGTCACACCGGGGGCGCTTATGGCTACACCTTC.

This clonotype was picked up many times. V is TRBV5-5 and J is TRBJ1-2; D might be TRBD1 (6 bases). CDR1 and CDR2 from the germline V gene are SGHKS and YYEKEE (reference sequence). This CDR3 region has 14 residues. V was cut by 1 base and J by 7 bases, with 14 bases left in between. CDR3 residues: CASSLRQEGVGYTF. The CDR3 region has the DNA TGTGCCAGCAGCTTGCGACAGGAGGGGGTTGGCTACACCTTC.

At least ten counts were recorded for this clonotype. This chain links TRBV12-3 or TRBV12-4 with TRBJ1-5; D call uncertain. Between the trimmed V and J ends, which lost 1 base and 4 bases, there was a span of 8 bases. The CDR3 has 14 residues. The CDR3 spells CASSLGSGNQPQHF. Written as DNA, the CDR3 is TGTGCCAGCAGTTTAGGGTCGGGTAATCAGCCCCAGCATTTT.

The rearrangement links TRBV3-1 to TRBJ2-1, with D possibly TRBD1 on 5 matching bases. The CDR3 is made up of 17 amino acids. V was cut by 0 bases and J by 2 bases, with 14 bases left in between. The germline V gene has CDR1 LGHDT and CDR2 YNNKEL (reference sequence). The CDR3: CASSQDKGLKAYNEQFF. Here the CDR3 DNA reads TGTGCCAGCAGCCAAGATAAGGGGCTTAAGGCCTACAATGAGCAGTTCTTC.

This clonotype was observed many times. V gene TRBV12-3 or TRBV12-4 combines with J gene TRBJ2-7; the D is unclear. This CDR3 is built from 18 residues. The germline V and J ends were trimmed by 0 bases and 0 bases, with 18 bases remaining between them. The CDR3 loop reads CASSLAPLGTISSYEQYF. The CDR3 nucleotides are TGTGCCAGCAGTTTAGCGCCCCTAGGCACAATCAGCTCCTACGAGCAGTACTTC.

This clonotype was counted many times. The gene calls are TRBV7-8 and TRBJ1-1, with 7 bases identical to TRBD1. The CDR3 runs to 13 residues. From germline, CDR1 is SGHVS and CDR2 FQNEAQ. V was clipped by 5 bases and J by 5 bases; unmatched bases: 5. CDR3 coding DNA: TGTGCCAGCAGCCGCGACAGGGATACTGAAGCTTTCTTT. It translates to CASSRDRDTEAFF.

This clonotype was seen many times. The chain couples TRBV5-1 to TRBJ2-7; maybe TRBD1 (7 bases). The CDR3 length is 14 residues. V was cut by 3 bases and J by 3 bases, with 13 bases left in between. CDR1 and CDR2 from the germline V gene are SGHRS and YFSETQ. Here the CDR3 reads CASSSRQGGYEQYF. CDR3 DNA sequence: TGCGCCAGCAGCTCGAGACAGGGAGGCTACGAGCAGTACTTC. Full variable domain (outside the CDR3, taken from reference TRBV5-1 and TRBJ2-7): KAGVTQTPRYLIKTRGQQVTLSCSPISGHRSVSWYQQTPGQGLQFLFEYFSETQRNKGNFPGRFSGRQFSNSRSEMNVSTLELGDSALYLCASSSRQGGYEQYFGPGTRLTVT.

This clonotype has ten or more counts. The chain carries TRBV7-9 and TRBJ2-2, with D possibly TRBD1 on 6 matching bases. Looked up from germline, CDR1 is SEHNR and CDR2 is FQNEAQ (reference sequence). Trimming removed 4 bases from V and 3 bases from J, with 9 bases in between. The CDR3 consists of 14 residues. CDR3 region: CASSSGTHTGELFF. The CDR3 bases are TGTGCCAGCAGCTCCGGGACACACACCGGGGAGCTGTTTTTT.

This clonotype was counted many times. The CDR3 sequence: CASSFDRAHEQYF. The CDR3 DNA reads TGTGCCAGCTCCTTCGACAGGGCCCACGAGCAGTACTTC. V gene TRBV18 combines with J gene TRBJ2-7; 7 bases line up with TRBD1. The CDR3 totals 13 residues. The germline V gene has CDR1 KGHSH and CDR2 LQKENI. V trimming: 6 bases; J trimming: 5 bases; junction bases outside the gene matches: 7.

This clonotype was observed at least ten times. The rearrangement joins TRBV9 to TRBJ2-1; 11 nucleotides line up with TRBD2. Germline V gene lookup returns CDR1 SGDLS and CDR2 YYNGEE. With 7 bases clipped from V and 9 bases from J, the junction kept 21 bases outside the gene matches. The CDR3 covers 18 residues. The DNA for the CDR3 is TGTGCCAGCGGAGGGGGCCATTCGACTAGCGGGATGCAGGGTGAGCAGTTCTTC. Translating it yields CASGGGHSTSGMQGEQFF. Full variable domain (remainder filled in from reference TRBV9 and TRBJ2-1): DSGVTQTPKHLITATGQRVTLRCSPRSGDLSVYWYQQSLDQGLQFLIQYYNGEERAKGNILERFSAQQFPDLHSELNLSSLELGDSALYFCASGGGHSTSGMQGEQFFGPGTRLTVL.

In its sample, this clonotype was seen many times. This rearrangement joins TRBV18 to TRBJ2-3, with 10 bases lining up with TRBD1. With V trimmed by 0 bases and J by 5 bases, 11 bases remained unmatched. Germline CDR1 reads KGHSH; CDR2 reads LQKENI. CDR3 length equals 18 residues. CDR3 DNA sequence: TGTGCCAGCTCACCACCGGCGGGGACAGGGGTGGGAGAAGATACGCAGTATTTT. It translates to CASSPPAGTGVGEDTQYF.

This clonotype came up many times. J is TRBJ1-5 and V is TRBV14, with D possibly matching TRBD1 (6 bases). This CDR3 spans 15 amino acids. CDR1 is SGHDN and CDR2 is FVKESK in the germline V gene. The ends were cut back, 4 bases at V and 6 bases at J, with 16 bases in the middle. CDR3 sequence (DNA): TGTGCCAGCAGCCCGGCGGGGGGGGCCGGTCAGCCCCAGCATTTT. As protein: CASSPAGGAGQPQHF.

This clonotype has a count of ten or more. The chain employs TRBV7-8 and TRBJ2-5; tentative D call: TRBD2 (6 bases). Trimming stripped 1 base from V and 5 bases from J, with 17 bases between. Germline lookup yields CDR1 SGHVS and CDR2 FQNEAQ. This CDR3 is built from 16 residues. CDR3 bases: TGTGCCAGCAGCTTAGGCATCCCCCTAGCGAGGGAGACCCAGTACTTC. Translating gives CASSLGIPLARETQYF.

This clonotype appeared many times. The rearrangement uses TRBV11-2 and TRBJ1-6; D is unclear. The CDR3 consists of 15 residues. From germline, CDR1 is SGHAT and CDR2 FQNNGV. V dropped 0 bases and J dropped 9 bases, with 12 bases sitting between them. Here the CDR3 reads CASSLDPGSRSPLHF. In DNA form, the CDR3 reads TGTGCCAGCAGCTTAGATCCGGGGTCTCGTTCACCCCTCCACTTT.

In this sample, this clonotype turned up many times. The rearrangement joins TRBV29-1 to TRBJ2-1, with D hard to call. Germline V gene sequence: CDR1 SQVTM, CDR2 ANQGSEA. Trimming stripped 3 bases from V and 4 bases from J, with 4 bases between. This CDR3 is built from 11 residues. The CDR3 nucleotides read TGCAGCGTTGAGAAATACAATGAGCAGTTCTTC. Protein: CSVEKYNEQFF.

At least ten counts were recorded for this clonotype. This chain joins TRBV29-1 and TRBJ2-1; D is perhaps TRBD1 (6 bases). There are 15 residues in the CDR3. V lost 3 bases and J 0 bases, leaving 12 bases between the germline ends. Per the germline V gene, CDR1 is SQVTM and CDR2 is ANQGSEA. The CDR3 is CSVERGLSSYNEQFF. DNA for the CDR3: TGCAGCGTTGAGAGGGGGTTAAGCTCCTACAATGAGCAGTTCTTC.

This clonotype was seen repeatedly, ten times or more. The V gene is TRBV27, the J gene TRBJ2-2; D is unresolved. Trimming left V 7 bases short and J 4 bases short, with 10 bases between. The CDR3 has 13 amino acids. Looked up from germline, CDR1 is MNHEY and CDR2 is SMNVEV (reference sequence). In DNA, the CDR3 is TGTGCCAGCACCTCGGGTGTCACCGGGGAGCTGTTTTTT. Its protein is CASTSGVTGELFF.

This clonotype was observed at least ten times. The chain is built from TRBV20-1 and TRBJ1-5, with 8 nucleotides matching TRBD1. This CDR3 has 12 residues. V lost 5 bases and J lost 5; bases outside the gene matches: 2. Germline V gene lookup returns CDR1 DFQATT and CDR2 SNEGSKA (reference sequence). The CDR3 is CSADRGDQPQHF. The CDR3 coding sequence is TGCAGTGCTGACAGGGGAGATCAGCCCCAGCATTTT.

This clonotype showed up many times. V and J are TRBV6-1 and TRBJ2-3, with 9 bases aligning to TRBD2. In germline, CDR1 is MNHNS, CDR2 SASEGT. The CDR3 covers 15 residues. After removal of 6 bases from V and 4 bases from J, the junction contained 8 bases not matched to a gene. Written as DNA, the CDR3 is TGTGCCAGCAGGATTTTAGCGGGAGACCCAGATACGCAGTATTTT. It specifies CASRILAGDPDTQYF.

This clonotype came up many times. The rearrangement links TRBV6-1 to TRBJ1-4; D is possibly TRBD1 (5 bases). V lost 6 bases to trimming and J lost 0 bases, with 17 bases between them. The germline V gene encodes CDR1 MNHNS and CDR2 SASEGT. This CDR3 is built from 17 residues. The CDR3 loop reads CASRVRGPPSTNEKLFF. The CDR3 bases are TGTGCCAGCAGAGTACGGGGCCCGCCCTCAACTAATGAAAAACTGTTTTTT.

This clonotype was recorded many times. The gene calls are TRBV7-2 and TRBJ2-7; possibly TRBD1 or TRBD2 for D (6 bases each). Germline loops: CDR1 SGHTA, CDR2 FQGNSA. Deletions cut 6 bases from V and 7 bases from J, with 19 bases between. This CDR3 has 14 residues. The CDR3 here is CASSRGTSFVEQYF. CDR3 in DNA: TGTGCCAGCAGTCGCGGGACATCCTTCGTGGAGCAGTACTTC.

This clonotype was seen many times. In DNA form, the CDR3 reads TGCAGTGCTAGGGCTAGCGGGAGAGAGACCCAGTACTTC. Its protein is CSARASGRETQYF. V is TRBV20-1 and J is TRBJ2-5; 10 bases are a match to TRBD2. V shed 3 bases, J shed 4 bases, and the junction held 2 bases outside the gene matches. The CDR3 is 13 residues long. The germline gives CDR1 DFQATT, CDR2 SNEGSKA (reference sequence).

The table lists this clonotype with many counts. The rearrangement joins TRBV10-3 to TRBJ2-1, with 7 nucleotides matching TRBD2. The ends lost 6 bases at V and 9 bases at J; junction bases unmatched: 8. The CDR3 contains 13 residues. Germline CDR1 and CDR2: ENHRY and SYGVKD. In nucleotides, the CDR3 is TGTGCCATCAGGGGACTACCGCTGGGTGAGCAGTTCTTC. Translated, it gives CAIRGLPLGEQFF.